The entry below gives a single T cell receptor beta chain sequence along with its context. Its antigen is currently unknown. These data are taken from a study of cytomegalovirus exposure and HLA in healthy donors. Study-wide results and caveats: Among TCR beta chains, those listed as cytomegalovirus-associated numbered over 150.

This PCR relied on a set of 60 Vbeta primers and 13 Jbeta primers. TCRdb's table, derived via immunoSEQ multiplex PCR, lists solely in-frame clones and lacks some. The table includes over 150,000 clones, 70% to 80% detected once. The germline V gene encodes CDR1 MNHNS and CDR2 SASEGT. This CDR3 is built from 16 residues. V shed 1 base, J shed 3 bases, and the junction held 9 bases outside the gene matches. Specimen: PBMCs. This receptor was obtained from a man aged 25-45 years in good health and CMV-seropositive. V usage is TRBV6-1 and J usage is TRBJ2-7, with 7 bases that match TRBD1. This CDR3 reads CASSEDPGGGFYEQYF. Written as DNA, the CDR3 is TGTGCCAGCAGTGAAGACCCAGGGGGTGGATTCTACGAGCAGTACTTC.